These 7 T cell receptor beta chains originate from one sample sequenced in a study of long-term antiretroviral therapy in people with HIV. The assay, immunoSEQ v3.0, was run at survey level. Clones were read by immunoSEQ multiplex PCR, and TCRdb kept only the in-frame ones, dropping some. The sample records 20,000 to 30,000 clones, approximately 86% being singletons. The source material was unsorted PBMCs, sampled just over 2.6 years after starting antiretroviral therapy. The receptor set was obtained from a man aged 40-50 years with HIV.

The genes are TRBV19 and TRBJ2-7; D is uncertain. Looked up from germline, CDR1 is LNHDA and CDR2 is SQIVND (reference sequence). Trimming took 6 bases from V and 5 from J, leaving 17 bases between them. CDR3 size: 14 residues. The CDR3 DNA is TGTGCCAGTAGCTCATCCACTTTGGGCCACGAGCAGTACTTC. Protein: CASSSSTLGHEQYF.

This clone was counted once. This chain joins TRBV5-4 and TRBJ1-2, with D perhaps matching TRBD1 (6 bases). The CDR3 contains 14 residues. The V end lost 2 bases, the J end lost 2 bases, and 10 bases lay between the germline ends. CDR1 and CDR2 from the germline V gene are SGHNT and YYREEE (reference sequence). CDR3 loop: CASSLNRENYGYTF. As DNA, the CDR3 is TGTGCCAGCAGCTTAAACAGGGAAAACTATGGCTACACCTTC.

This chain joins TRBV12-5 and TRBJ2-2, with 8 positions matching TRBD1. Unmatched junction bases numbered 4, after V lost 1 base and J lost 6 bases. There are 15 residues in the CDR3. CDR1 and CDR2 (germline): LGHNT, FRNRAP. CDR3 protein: CASGLDGTGPGELFF. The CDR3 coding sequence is TGTGCTAGTGGTTTGGACGGGACAGGTCCCGGGGAGCTGTTTTTT. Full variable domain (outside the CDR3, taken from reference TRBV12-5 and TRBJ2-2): DARVTQTPRHKVTEMGQEVTMRCQPILGHNTVFWYRQTMMQGLELLAYFRNRAPLDDSGMPKDRFSAEMPDATLATLKIQPSEPRDSAVYFCASGLDGTGPGELFFGEGSRLTVL.

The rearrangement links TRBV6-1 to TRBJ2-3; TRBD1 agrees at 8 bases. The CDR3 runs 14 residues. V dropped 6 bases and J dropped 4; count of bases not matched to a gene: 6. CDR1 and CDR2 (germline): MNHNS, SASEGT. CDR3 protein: CASSVGTGSDTQYF. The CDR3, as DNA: TGTGCCAGCAGCGTGGGGACAGGATCAGATACGCAGTATTTT.

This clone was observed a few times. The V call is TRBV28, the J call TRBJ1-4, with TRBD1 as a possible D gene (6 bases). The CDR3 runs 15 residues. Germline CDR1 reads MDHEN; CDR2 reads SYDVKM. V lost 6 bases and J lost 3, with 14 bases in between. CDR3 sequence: CASSPPTGPNEKLFF. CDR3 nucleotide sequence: TGTGCCAGCAGCCCCCCGACAGGCCCTAATGAAAAACTGTTTTTT.

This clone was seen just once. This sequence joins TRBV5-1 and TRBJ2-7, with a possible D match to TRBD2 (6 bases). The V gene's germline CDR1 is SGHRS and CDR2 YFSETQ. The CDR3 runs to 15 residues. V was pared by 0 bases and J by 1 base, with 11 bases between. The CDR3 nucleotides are TGCGCCAGCAGCTTGGGCAGGGAGGTATCCTACGAGCAGTACTTC. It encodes CASSLGREVSYEQYF.

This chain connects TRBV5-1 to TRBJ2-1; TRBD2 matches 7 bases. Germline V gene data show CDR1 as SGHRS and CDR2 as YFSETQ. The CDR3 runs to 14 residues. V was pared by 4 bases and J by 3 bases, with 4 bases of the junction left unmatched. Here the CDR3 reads CASSDPGGYNEQFF. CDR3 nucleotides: TGCGCCAGCAGCGATCCGGGAGGCTACAATGAGCAGTTCTTC. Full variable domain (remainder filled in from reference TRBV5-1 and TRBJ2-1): KAGVTQTPRYLIKTRGQQVTLSCSPISGHRSVSWYQQTPGQGLQFLFEYFSETQRNKGNFPGRFSGRQFSNSRSEMNVSTLELGDSALYLCASSDPGGYNEQFFGPGTRLTVL.